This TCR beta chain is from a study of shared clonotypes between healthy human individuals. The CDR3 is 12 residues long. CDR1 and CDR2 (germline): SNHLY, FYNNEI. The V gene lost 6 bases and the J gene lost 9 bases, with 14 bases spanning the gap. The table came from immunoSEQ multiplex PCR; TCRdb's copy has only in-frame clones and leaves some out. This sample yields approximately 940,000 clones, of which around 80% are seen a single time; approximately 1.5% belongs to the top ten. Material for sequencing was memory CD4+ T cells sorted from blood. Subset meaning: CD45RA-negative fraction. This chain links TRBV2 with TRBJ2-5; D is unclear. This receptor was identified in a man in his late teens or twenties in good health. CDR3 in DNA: TGTGCCAGCAGGGGCTCCGTCGAGGCCCAGTACTTC. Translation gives CASRGSVEAQYF. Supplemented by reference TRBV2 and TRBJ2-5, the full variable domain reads EPEVTQTPSHQVTQMGQEVILRCVPISNHLYFYWYRQILGQKVEFLVSFYNNEISEKSEIFDDQFSVERPDGSNFTLKIRSTKLEDSAMYFCASRGSVEAQYFGPGTRLLVL.